A single sample gave rise to the 11 T cell receptor beta chains below, sequenced in a study of identical twins. TCRdb recomputed calls from the 5' RACE reads with MiXCR, one row per CDR3 protein. The table has some 1,600,000 distinct CDR3 sequences, more than 30% seen once. Material for sequencing was cord blood. These receptors all stem from a newborn girl in good health.

This clonotype was detected ten times or more. This sequence joins TRBV27 and TRBJ2-3; weak D call: TRBD2 (5 bases). Trimming shortened V by 1 base and J by 0 bases, and 11 bases separated the two germline ends. The CDR3 contains 16 residues. Germline CDR1 reads MNHEY; CDR2 reads SMNVEV (reference sequence). The CDR3 reads CASSLYSGVSTDTQYF. The CDR3 bases are TGTGCCAGCAGTTTATACTCCGGGGTCAGCACAGATACGCAGTATTTT.

The V and J genes are TRBV28 and TRBJ1-5, with 9 bases identical to TRBD1. Germline loops: CDR1 MDHEN, CDR2 SYDVKM. The CDR3 is made up of 17 amino acids. Losses at the gene ends were 3 bases for V and 0 bases for J; bases not matched to a gene: 6. The CDR3 loop reads CASSLRTGAFSNQPQHF. As DNA, the CDR3 is TGTGCCAGCAGTTTGCGGACAGGGGCCTTTAGCAATCAGCCCCAGCATTTT.

V is TRBV14 and J is TRBJ2-3, with 9 bases identical to TRBD2. J lost 0 bases, V lost 8 bases, and 6 bases had no gene match. The CDR3 loop spans 15 amino acids. In germline, CDR1 is SGHDN, CDR2 FVKESK. CDR3 protein: CASGTLAGSTDTQYF. As DNA, the CDR3 is TGTGCCAGCGGAACTCTAGCGGGGAGCACAGATACGCAGTATTTT. Full variable domain (outside the CDR3, taken from reference TRBV14 and TRBJ2-3): EAGVTQFPSHSVIEKGQTVTLRCDPISGHDNLYWYRRVMGKEIKFLLHFVKESKQDESGMPNNRFLAERTGGTYSTLKVQPAELEDSGVYFCASGTLAGSTDTQYFGPGTRLTVL.

A few counts support this clonotype. This chain links TRBV20-1 with TRBJ1-5; no definite D call. Trimming removed 2 bases at V and 0 bases at J, with 8 bases between. This CDR3 is 14 amino acids long. Germline V gene data show CDR1 as DFQATT and CDR2 as SNEGSKA (reference sequence). CDR3 in amino acids: CSARLQSSNQPQHF. The CDR3 nucleotides are TGCAGTGCTAGACTTCAGAGTAGCAATCAGCCCCAGCATTTT.

V gene TRBV4-2 combines with J gene TRBJ2-2; D remains unclear. CDR1 is LGHNA and CDR2 is YNFKEQ in the germline V gene. V shed 1 base and J shed 0 bases, with 3 bases lying between them. The CDR3 contains 14 residues. This chain's CDR3 is CASSQATNTGELFF. The CDR3 coding sequence is TGTGCCAGCAGCCAAGCAACGAACACCGGGGAGCTGTTTTTT.

This clonotype was counted many times. The chain couples TRBV29-1 to TRBJ2-1; D is unclear. V lost 4 bases, J lost 2 bases, and 9 bases lay in between. The CDR3 spans 13 residues. Germline V gene lookup returns CDR1 SQVTM and CDR2 ANQGSEA. The CDR3 region is CSVVTGTYNEQFF. CDR3 DNA sequence: TGCAGCGTTGTGACTGGCACCTACAATGAGCAGTTCTTC.

This rearrangement joins TRBV7-2 to TRBJ1-2; 7 nucleotides line up with TRBD1. CDR1 and CDR2 from the germline V gene are SGHTA and FQGNSA. The V and J ends lost 1 base and 8 bases, in that order; junction bases with no gene match: 13. This CDR3 has 16 amino acids. The CDR3 is CASSLGGSSQGGGYTF. CDR3 DNA sequence: TGTGCCAGCAGCTTAGGCGGGTCTTCTCAGGGGGGCGGCTACACCTTC. Combining the CDR3 with reference TRBV7-2 and TRBJ1-2 gives the whole variable domain GAGVSQSPSNKVTEKGKDVELRCDPISGHTALYWYRQSLGQGLEFLIYFQGNSAPDKSGLPSDRFSAERTGGSVSTLTIQRTQQEDSAVYLCASSLGGSSQGGGYTFGSGTRLTVV.

The chain combines TRBV5-1 with TRBJ1-2, with D unclear. V dropped 0 bases and J dropped 4 bases, with 7 bases sitting between them. Germline loops: CDR1 SGHRS, CDR2 YFSETQ. CDR3 length: 13 residues. The CDR3 sequence is CASSLEWAYGYTF. CDR3 DNA: TGCGCCAGCAGCTTGGAGTGGGCCTATGGCTACACCTTC.

V and J are TRBV7-2 and TRBJ1-2; D unclear. The CDR3 covers 13 residues. The germline CDR1 and CDR2 sequences are SGHTA and FQGNSA. Trimming stripped 4 bases from V and 6 bases from J, with 12 bases between. CDR3 coding DNA: TGTGCCAGCAGCTCAGTCTCTAGGGATGGCTACACCTTC. Its protein product is CASSSVSRDGYTF.

The V call is TRBV25-1, the J call TRBJ2-1; weak D call: TRBD1 (6 bases). The DNA end lines up better with TRBJ2-7; the J call may be wrong. CDR1 MGHDK and CDR2 SYGVNS come from the germline V gene. The CDR3 runs to 12 residues. The CDR3 DNA reads TGTGCCAGCGCTGCCACAGGGCGCGAGCAGTACTTC. Protein product: CASAATGREQYF.

The rearrangement uses TRBV11-2 and TRBJ2-7; a possible D gene is TRBD2 (6 bases). There are 13 residues in the CDR3. Germline V gives CDR1 SGHAT, CDR2 FQNNGV. With 3 bases removed from V and 3 bases from J, the gap between germline ends came to 9 bases. In DNA, the CDR3 is TGTGCCAGCAGCTTCGGGAGTGACTACGAGCAGTACTTC. This sequence encodes CASSFGSDYEQYF. Supplemented by reference TRBV11-2 and TRBJ2-7, the full variable domain reads EAGVAQSPRYKIIEKRQSVAFWCNPISGHATLYWYQQILGQGPKLLIQFQNNGVVDDSQLPKDRFSAERLKGVDSTLKIQPAKLEDSAVYLCASSFGSDYEQYFGPGTRLTVT.